A few counts support the clone carrying this T cell receptor beta chain. What it binds is not known. This sample stems from a study of molecular identifiers for immune sequencing clone quantification. Across the whole study: Replicates split RNA from approximately 22,000 or 94,000 naive CD8 cells five ways, and the researchers sequenced four portions.

The authors gated naive CD8 T cells as CD8+CD4-CCR7+CD45RA+ for sorting. There are 14 residues in the CDR3. The V segment lost 6 bases and the J segment 6 bases; nucleotides outside the gene matches: 5. The germline V gene encodes CDR1 MNHEY and CDR2 SVGEGT. In preparing bulk TCR libraries, previously described methods and listed TCR primers were used. One entry per CDR3 protein results from TCRdb running MiXCR on the PCR reads. This sample has some 89,000 distinct CDR3 sequences, with approximately 24% found just once. Findings and limits, study-wide: Clones that exceeded 20 RNA copies held over 98% of effector molecules, yet under 1% in naive cells.

V gene TRBV6-2 or TRBV6-3 combines with J gene TRBJ2-1, with TRBD2 matching 10 bases. The TCR sequence derives from a human donor in good health. Some libraries in this study had Jurkat cell RNA spiked in. What was sequenced was naive CD8+ T cells from blood, with Jurkat cell RNA spiked in. Subset in this sample: FACS-sorted CD8+CD4-CCR7+CD45RA+ naive T cells. Written as DNA, the CDR3 is TGTGCCAGCAGCAATAGCGGGAGGTCCAATGAGCAGTTCTTC. This codes for CASSNSGRSNEQFF.